This TCR beta chain was documented in a study of blood T cell repertoires in COVID-19. Across the study: Acute and convalescent COVID-19 specimens originated in the United States, Italy and Spain. T cells, B-cell-depleted T cells, or PBMCs provided the cDNA or gDNA that served as material.

Authors' methods: Amplification of reference gene primers was used by the study to estimate nucleated cell counts. The data were produced by immunoSEQ multiplex PCR, yet TCRdb's version contains in-frame clones alone and is incomplete. That table gives V, J and clone size, and the DNA gave D and trimming. The sample has around 130,000 clones; over 80% are singletons. With 1 base removed from V and 3 bases from J, the gap between germline ends came to 7 bases. Germline V gives CDR1 MNHNS, CDR2 SASEGT. CDR3 length: 14 amino acids. The sequence was obtained from a man in his fifties or sixties with active or convalescent COVID-19. The sample was peripheral blood. The chain combines TRBV6-1 with TRBJ1-3; possibly TRBD1 for D (5 bases). The CDR3 bases are TGTGCCAGCAGTGAAGGGCAGGGTGGAAACACCATATATTTT. Its translation is CASSEGQGGNTIYF.